Detailed here is one T cell receptor beta chain. The data stem from a study of blood T cell repertoires in COVID-19. Study background: Italy, Spain and the United States were the sources of the convalescent and acute COVID-19 samples.

In the authors' workflow: Estimation of nucleated cell counts relied on the amplification of reference gene primers. Assay used: immunoSEQ multiplex PCR; TCRdb lists only in-frame clones, some missing. V, J and clone size reflect that table, while D and trimming were determined from the DNA. The repertoire holds around 290,000 clones, with more than 80% as singletons. The TCR was taken from a woman under 40 who had recovered from COVID-19. The sample taken for sequencing was PBMCs or T cells enriched from blood (not recorded which).

CDR3 in amino acids: CARDSRAGMYTF. DNA of the CDR3: TGTGCCCGGGACAGTAGGGCCGGGATGTACACCTTC. The V call is TRBV30, the J call TRBJ1-2; 7 positions agree with TRBD1. CDR1 is GTSNPN, CDR2 SVGIG, per germline (reference sequence). This CDR3 spans 12 amino acids. Unmatched junction bases numbered 14, after V lost 8 bases and J lost 11 bases.